This T cell receptor beta chain derives from a study of OX40 agonist ivuxolimab in advanced cancers. Study details: Enrollees could have had prior anti-PD-1, anti-PD-L1 or anti-CTLA-4 therapy, which more than 30% had received.

Germline V gene data show CDR1 as GTSNPN and CDR2 as SVGIG (reference sequence). This CDR3 has 14 amino acids. V lost 0 bases to trimming and J lost 6 bases, with 12 bases between them. General study results and limits: Dose levels from 0.1 to 3.0 mg/kg saw CD4+ and CD8+ blood T cells expand clonally by week 6.

This clone is a singleton in its sample. Its antigen is unknown. Sequenced by immunoSEQ multiplex PCR; TCRdb stores in-frame clones only, minus some. The profile shows about 64,000 clones, about 88% of them singletons. The material was CD4+ or CD8+ T cells sorted from blood, obtained in a trial of the OX40 agonist ivuxolimab. This clonotype originated in an adult with an advanced solid tumor such as melanoma, head and neck, liver or kidney cancer. The rearrangement joins TRBV30 to TRBJ1-5, with D perhaps TRBD1 (5 bases). The CDR3 nucleotides are TGTGCCTGGAGTGTACTTGGGGCACCTCAGCCCCAGCATTTT. Its protein product is CAWSVLGAPQPQHF.